The sequence of this T cell receptor (beta chain) was determined in a study of blood T cell repertoires in COVID-19. Study overall: Whether acute or convalescent, the COVID-19 samples came from the United States, Italy and Spain. Sources were T cells, B-cell-depleted T cells, or PBMCs; the material itself was cDNA or gDNA.

The CDR3 consists of 15 residues. Germline V gene lookup returns CDR1 MGHDK and CDR2 SYGVNS. The V and J ends lost 1 base and 4 bases respectively, with 12 bases between them. Only in-frame clones appear in the TCRdb table, and some are missing; sequencing was by immunoSEQ multiplex PCR. The repertoire holds about 140,000 clones, with 84% as singletons. Sequenced: peripheral blood. The chain couples TRBV25-1 to TRBJ2-3; TRBD1 is a possible D gene (5 bases). This receptor was identified in a woman aged 60-75 years with acute or convalescent COVID-19. The CDR3 DNA sequence: TGTGCCAGCAGTGAATTAGCAGGGTTCCCAGATACGCAGTATTTT. As protein: CASSELAGFPDTQYF.